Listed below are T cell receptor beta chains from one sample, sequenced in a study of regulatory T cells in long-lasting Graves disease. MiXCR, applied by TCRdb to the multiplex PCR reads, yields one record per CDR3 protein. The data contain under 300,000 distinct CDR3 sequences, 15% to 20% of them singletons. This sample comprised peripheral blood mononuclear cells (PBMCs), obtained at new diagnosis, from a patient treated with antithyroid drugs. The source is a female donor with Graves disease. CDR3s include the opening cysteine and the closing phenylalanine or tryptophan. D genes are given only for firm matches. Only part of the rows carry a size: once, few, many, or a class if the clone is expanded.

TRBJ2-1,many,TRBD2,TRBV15,TGTGCCACCAGCAGAGTAGTGCGTAGCGGGAGGGCCTTTAGGGATGAGCAGTTCTTC,CATSRVVRSGRAFRDEQFF
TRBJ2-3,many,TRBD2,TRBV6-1,TGTGCCAGCAGTGAAGGAGGAGGTAGCGGGAGGAGCACAGATACGCAGTATTTT,CASSEGGGSGRSTDTQYF
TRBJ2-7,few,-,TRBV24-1,TGTGCCACCACCCAACCCGACAAGGACTGGCGCGTCTACGAGCAGTACTTC,CATTQPDKDWRVYEQYF
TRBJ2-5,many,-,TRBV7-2,TGTGCCAGCAGCTATCCGGGACCTCTGGAGACCCAGTACTTC,CASSYPGPLETQYF
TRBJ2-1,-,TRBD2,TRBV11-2,TGTGCCAGCAGCTTAGTAGCGGGAGGGGCCTACAATGAGCAGTTCTTC,CASSLVAGGAYNEQFF
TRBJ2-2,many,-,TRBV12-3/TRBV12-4,TGTGCCAGCAGTGCCGCGGATTGGGAGAGGAACACCGGGGAGCTGTTTTTT,CASSAADWERNTGELFF
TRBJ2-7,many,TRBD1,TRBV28,TGTGCCAGCAGAGACAGGGGGCAATACGAGCAGTACTTC,CASRDRGQYEQYF
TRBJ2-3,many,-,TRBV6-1,TGTGCCAGCAGTAGACAGGGAGGGGGCACAGATACGCAGTATTTT,CASSRQGGGTDTQYF
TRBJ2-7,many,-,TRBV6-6,TGTGCCAGCAGTTACTCGAGTTTCTACGAGCAGTACTTC,CASSYSSFYEQYF
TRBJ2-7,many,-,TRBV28,TGTGCCAGCAGAGCACCTTCCGGGACCTTATACGAGCAGTACTTC,CASRAPSGTLYEQYF
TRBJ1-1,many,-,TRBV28,TGTGCCAGCAGCTCTGTGTTGGGGCCTCGGAACACTGAAGCTTTCTTT,CASSSVLGPRNTEAFF
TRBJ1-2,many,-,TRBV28,TGTGCCAGCAGTTTTACCGCGTATGGCTACACCTTC,CASSFTAYGYTF
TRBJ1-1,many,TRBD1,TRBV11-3,TGTGCCAGCAGCTTAGATGGACAGGGGTTCTTGAACACTGAAGCTTTCTTT,CASSLDGQGFLNTEAFF
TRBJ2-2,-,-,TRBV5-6,TGTGCCAGCAGCTTGCTCAATTTTGGTACCGGGGAGCTGTTTTTT,CASSLLNFGTGELFF
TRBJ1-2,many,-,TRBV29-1,TGCAGCGTTGATGCCGGGGTGGGCGGCTACACCTTC,CSVDAGVGGYTF
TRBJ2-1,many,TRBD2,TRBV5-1,TGCGCCAGCAGCATGACTAGCGGGAAGGGGAATGAGCAGTTCTTC,CASSMTSGKGNEQFF
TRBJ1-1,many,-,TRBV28,TGTGCCAGCGGCCAGGGACGGAAGAACACTGAAGCTTTCTTT,CASGQGRKNTEAFF
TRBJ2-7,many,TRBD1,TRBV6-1,TGTGCCAGCAGACCGGGACAGGGTGTCCGTCTCGGGCAGTACTTC,CASRPGQGVRLGQYF
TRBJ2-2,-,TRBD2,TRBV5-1,TGTGCCAGCAGCCAGTTGGGACTAGCGGGGACCGGGGAGCTGTTTTTT,CASSQLGLAGTGELFF
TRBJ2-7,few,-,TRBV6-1,TGTGCCAGCAGAGGGGGAGGGTCCTACGAGCAGTACTTC,CASRGGGSYEQYF
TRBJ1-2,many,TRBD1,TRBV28,TGTGCCAGCAGTTTCGACAGGGGGGTTTATGGCTACACCTTC,CASSFDRGVYGYTF
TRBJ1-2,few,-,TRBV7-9,TGTGCCAGCAGCCCCGTAGTGACGACTAACTATGGCTACACCTTC,CASSPVVTTNYGYTF
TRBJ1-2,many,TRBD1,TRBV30,TGTGCCTGGAGGGGGACAGGATTAGTGGCTGGCTACACCTTC,CAWRGTGLVAGYTF
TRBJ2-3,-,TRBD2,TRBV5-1,TGCGCCAGCAGCTGGACTAGCGGGAGGACAGATACGCAGTATTTT,CASSWTSGRTDTQYF
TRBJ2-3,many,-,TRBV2,TGTGCCAGCAGGGTGGGGGAACGCACAGATACGCAGTATTTT,CASRVGERTDTQYF
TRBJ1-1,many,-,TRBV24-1,TGTGCCACCAGTGATGGGAGGGAGGCTGAAGCTTTCTTT,CATSDGREAEAFF
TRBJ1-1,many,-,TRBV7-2,TGTGCCAGCAGCAAAGGACGGGCGAACACTGAAGCTTTCTTT,CASSKGRANTEAFF
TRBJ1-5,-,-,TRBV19,TGTGCCAGTAGTATAGGGGGGCAGAGCAATCAGCCCCAGCATTTT,CASSIGGQSNQPQHF
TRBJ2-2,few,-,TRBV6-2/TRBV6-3,TGTGCCAGCAGTTACTCTACAGGGAACACCGGGGAGCTGTTTTTT,CASSYSTGNTGELFF
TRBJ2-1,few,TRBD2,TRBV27,TGTGCCAGCAGTTTATGGGCCAGCGGGAGAGTTTACAATGAGCAATTCTTC,CASSLWASGRVYNEQFF
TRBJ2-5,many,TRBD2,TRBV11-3,TGTGCCAGCAGTTCACCTAGCGGATCCCCGGGTTGGATGGAGACCCAGTACTTC,CASSSPSGSPGWMETQYF
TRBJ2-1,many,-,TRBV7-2,TGTGCCAGCAGCATGATCCGGGGCAATGAGCAGTTCTTC,CASSMIRGNEQFF
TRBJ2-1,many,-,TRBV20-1,TGCAGTGCTAGAGATCCGGCTAATTACAATGAGCAGTTCTTC,CSARDPANYNEQFF
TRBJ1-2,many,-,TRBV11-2,TGTGCCAGCAGTCAAGTCAACTATGGCTACACCTTC,CASSQVNYGYTF
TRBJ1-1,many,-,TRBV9,TGTGCCAGCAGCGTAGAGGGGGGATGGGACACTGAAGCTTTCTTT,CASSVEGGWDTEAFF
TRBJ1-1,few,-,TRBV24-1,TGTGCCACCAGAGGAGGTTCGGACACTGAAGCTTTCTTT,CATRGGSDTEAFF
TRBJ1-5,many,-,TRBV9,TGTGCCAGCAGTTACAGGGAAGACAGCAATCAGCCCCAGCATTTT,CASSYREDSNQPQHF
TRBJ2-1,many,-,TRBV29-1,TGCAGCGTTGGTGGGGTTGGGGGAAATTACAATGAGCAGTTCTTC,CSVGGVGGNYNEQFF
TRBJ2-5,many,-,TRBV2,TGTGCCAGCAGCATACAGGAGGAGACCCAGTACTTC,CASSIQEETQYF
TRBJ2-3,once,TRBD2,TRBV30,TGTGCCTGGAGTGGACTAGCGGGATTATCAGATACGCAGTATTTT,CAWSGLAGLSDTQYF
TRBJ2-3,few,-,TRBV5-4,TGTGCCAGCAGCTTGGCAACGGGAGCAGATACGCAGTATTTT,CASSLATGADTQYF
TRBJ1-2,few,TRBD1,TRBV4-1,TGCGCCAGCAGCCAAGACCAGGGGGCGGGCGGCTACACCTTC,CASSQDQGAGGYTF
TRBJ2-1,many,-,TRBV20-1,TGCAGTGCGGAACTCACTAGGGCCATCAATGAGCAGTTCTTC,CSAELTRAINEQFF
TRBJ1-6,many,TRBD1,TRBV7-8,TGTGCCAGCAGCAACCGCAGACAGGGAAATTCACCCCTCCACTTT,CASSNRRQGNSPLHF
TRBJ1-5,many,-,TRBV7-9,TGTGCCACCGAAACAGGGTCCGGGGACCAGCCCCAGCATTTT,CATETGSGDQPQHF
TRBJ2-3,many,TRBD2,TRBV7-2,TGTGCCAGCAGAAGCGGGAGATTCAGCACAGATACGCAGTATTTT,CASRSGRFSTDTQYF
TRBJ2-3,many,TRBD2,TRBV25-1,TGTGCCAGCAGTGACCTCGCCGGGACTAGCGGAGATACGCAGTATTTT,CASSDLAGTSGDTQYF
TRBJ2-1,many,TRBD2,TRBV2,TGTGCCCCAAGCGGGAGCCCCTACAATGAGCAGTTCTTC,CAPSGSPYNEQFF
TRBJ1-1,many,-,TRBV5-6,TGTGCCAGCAGCCGGCGGGTCCGGCGGGGGACTGAAGCTTTCTTT,CASSRRVRRGTEAFF
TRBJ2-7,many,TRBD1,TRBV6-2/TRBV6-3,TGTGCCAGCAGTTACTCGGGGACAGGGTCCTACGAGCAGTACTTC,CASSYSGTGSYEQYF
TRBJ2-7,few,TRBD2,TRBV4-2,TGTGCCAGCAGCCTCGGACTAGCGGGAGGCGAGCAGTACTTC,CASSLGLAGGEQYF
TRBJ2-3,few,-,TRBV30,TGTGCCTGGAGTGTAATCGGGCAACTCAGCCCAGATACGCAGTATTTT,CAWSVIGQLSPDTQYF
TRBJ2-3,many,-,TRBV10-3,TGTGCCATCAGGGACAGTGCCAAATCTAGCACAGATACGCAGTATTTT,CAIRDSAKSSTDTQYF
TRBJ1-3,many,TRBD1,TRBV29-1,TGCAGCGTTTCACCCGGGACAGGGACCTCTGGAAACACCATATATTTT,CSVSPGTGTSGNTIYF
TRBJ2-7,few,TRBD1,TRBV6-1,TGTGCCAGCACAAGGACAGGGGGCGAGCAGTACTTC,CASTRTGGEQYF